This T cell receptor beta chain was found in a study of blood T cell repertoires in COVID-19. Overall study context: The samples span acute and convalescent COVID-19 from the United States, Italy and Spain. Sources were T cells, B-cell-depleted T cells, or PBMCs; the material itself was cDNA or gDNA.

Original processing notes: Nucleated cell counts were estimated from reference gene primer amplification. Method: immunoSEQ multiplex PCR; TCRdb's copy keeps in-frame clones and lacks some. V and J calls and clone size come straight from that table; D and trimming were deduced from the DNA. Among about 150,000 clones listed, about four fifths were seen once. With respect to this clone: At the DNA level, this CDR3 is encoded by other sequences in the same sample as well.

J gave up 2 bases and V 1 base, and 1 base lay outside the gene matches. Looked up from germline, CDR1 is SGHRS and CDR2 is YFSETQ. CDR3 size: 14 residues. Sample: peripheral blood. This rearrangement joins TRBV5-1 to TRBJ2-5; TRBD2 aligns across 8 bases. This TCR was sampled from a man in his 70s with acute or convalescent COVID-19. The CDR3 nucleotides are TGCGCCAGCAGCTTGACTAGCGGTCAAGAGACCCAGTACTTC. This gives the protein CASSLTSGQETQYF.